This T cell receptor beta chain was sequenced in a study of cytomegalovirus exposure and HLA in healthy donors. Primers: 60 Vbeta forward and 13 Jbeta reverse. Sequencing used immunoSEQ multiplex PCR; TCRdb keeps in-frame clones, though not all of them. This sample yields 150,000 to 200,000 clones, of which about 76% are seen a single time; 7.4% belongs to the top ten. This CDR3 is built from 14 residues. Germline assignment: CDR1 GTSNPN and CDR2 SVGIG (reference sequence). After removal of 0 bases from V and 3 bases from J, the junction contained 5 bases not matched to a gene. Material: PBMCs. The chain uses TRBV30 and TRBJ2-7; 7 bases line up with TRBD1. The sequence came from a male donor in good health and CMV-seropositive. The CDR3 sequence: CAWSVQGVYYEQYF. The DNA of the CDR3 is TGTGCCTGGAGTGTTCAGGGGGTTTACTACGAGCAGTACTTC. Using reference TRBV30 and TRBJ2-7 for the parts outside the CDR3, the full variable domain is SQTIHQWPATLVQPVGSPLSLECTVEGTSNPNLYWYRQAAGRGLQLLFYSVGIGQISSEVPQNLSASRPQDRQFILSSKKLLLSDSGFYLCAWSVQGVYYEQYFGPGTRLTVT.